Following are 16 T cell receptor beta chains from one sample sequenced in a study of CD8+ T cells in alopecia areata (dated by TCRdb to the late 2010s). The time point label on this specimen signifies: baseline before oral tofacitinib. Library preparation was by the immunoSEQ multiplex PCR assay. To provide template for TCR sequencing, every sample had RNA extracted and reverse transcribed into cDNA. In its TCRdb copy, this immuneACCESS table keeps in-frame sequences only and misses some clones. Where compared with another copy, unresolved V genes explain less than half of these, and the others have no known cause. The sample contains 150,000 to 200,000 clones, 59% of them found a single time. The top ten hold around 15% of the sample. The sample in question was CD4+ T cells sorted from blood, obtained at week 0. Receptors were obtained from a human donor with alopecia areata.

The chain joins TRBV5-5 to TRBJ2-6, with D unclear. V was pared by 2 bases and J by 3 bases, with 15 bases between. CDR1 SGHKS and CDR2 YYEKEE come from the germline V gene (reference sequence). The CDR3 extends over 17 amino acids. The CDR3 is CASSLQPDGGGANVLTF. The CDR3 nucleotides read TGTGCCAGCAGCTTACAACCTGACGGCGGTGGGGCCAACGTCCTGACTTTC. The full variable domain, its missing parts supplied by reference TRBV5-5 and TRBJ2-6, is DAGVTQSPTHLIKTRGQQVTLRCSPISGHKSVSWYQQVLGQGPQFIFQYYEKEERGRGNFPDRFSARQFPNYSSELNVNALLLGDSALYLCASSLQPDGGGANVLTFGAGSRLTVL.

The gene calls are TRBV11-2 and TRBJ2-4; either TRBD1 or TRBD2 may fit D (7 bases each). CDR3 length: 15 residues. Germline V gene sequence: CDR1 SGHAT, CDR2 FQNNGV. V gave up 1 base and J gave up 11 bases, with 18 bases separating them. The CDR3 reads CASSLGLEGRGLQYF. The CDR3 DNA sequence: TGTGCCAGCAGCTTAGGTCTGGAGGGGAGGGGGCTTCAGTACTTC.

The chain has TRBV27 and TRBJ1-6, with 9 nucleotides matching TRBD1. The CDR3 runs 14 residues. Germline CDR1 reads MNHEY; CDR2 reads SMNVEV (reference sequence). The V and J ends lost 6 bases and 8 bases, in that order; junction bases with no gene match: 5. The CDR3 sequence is CASSHRGRDSPLHF. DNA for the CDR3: TGTGCCAGCAGCCACAGGGGGCGAGATTCACCCCTCCACTTT.

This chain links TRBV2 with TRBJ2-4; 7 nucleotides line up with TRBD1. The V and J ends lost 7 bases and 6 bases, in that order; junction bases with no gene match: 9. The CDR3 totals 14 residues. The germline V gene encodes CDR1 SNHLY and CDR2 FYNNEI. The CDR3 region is CASNVGQAGNIQYF. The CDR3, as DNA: TGTGCCAGCAACGTCGGACAGGCGGGAAACATTCAGTACTTC. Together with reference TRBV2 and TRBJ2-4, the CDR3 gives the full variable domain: EPEVTQTPSHQVTQMGQEVILRCVPISNHLYFYWYRQILGQKVEFLVSFYNNEISEKSEIFDDQFSVERPDGSNFTLKIRSTKLEDSAMYFCASNVGQAGNIQYFGAGTRLSVL.

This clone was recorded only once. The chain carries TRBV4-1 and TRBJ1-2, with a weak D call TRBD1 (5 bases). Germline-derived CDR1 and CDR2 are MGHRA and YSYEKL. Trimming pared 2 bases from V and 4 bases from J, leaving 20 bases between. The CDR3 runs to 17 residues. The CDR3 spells CASSQPRRGVHGYGYTF. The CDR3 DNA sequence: TGCGCCAGCAGCCAACCCCGCCGGGGGGTGCATGGCTATGGCTACACCTTC.

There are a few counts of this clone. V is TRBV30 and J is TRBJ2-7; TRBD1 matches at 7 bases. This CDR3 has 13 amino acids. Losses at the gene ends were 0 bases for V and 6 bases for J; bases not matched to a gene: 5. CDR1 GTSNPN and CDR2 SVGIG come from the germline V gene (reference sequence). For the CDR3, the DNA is TGTGCCTGGAGTGTCGCAGGGGGATCCGAGCAGTACTTC. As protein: CAWSVAGGSEQYF. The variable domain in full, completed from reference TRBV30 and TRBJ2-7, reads SQTIHQWPATLVQPVGSPLSLECTVEGTSNPNLYWYRQAAGRGLQLLFYSVGIGQISSEVPQNLSASRPQDRQFILSSKKLLLSDSGFYLCAWSVAGGSEQYFGPGTRLTVT.

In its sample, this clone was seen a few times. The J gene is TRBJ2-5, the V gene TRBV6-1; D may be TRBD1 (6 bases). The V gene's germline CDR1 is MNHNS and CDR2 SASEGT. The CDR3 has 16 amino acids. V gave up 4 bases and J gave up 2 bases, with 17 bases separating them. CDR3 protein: CASSAPRLRGQETQYF. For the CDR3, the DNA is TGTGCCAGCAGTGCTCCGAGACTTAGGGGGCAAGAGACCCAGTACTTC.

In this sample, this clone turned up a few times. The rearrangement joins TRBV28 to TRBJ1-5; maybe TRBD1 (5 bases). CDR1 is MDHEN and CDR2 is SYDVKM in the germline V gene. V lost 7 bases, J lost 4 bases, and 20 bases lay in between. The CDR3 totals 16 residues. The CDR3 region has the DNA TGTGCCAGCACCAATACGGGCAGGGTAAGAAATCAGCCCCAGCATTTT. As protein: CASTNTGRVRNQPQHF.

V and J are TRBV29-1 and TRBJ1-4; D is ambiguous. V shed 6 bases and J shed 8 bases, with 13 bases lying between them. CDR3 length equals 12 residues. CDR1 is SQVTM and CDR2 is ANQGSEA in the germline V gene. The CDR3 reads CSVVEGREKLFF. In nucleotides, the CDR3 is TGCAGCGTCGTTGAGGGAAGGGAAAAACTGTTTTTT.

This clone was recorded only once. The DNA for the CDR3 is TGTGCCTGGACCCCCAGGTCCCCCCACGAGCAGTACTTC. Protein: CAWTPRSPHEQYF. The chain links TRBV30 to TRBJ2-7; D is unresolved. The CDR3 spans 13 residues. V was clipped by 4 bases and J by 5 bases, with 15 bases between them. The germline CDR1 and CDR2 sequences are GTSNPN and SVGIG (reference sequence).

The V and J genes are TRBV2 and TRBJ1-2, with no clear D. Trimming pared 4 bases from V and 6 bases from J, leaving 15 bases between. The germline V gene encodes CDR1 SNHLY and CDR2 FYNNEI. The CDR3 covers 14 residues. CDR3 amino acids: CASSGGSTINGYTF. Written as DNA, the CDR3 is TGTGCCAGCAGTGGTGGTAGTACGATTAATGGCTACACCTTC. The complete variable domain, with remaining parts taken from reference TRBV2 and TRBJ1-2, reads EPEVTQTPSHQVTQMGQEVILRCVPISNHLYFYWYRQILGQKVEFLVSFYNNEISEKSEIFDDQFSVERPDGSNFTLKIRSTKLEDSAMYFCASSGGSTINGYTFGSGTRLTVV.

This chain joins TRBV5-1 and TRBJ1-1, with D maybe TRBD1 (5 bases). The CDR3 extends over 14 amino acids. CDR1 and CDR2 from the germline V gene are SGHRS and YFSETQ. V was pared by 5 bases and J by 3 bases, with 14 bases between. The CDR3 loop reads CASRLGLADTEAFF. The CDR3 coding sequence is TGCGCCAGCAGACTGGGACTTGCCGACACTGAAGCTTTCTTT.

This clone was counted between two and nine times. For the CDR3, the DNA is TGTGCCAGCACGGACCAACGGGGCACTGAAGCTTTCTTT. The encoded protein is CASTDQRGTEAFF. This chain joins TRBV7-9 and TRBJ1-1; D is undetermined. Germline CDR1 reads SEHNR; CDR2 reads FQNEAQ (reference sequence). Trimming left V 7 bases short and J 4 bases short, with 13 bases between. CDR3 length: 13 residues. Using reference TRBV7-9 and TRBJ1-1 for the parts outside the CDR3, the full variable domain is DTGVSQNPRHKITKRGQNVTFRCDPISEHNRLYWYRQTLGQGPEFLTYFQNEAQLEKSRLLSDRFSAERPKGSFSTLEIQRTEQGDSAMYLCASTDQRGTEAFFGQGTRLTVV.

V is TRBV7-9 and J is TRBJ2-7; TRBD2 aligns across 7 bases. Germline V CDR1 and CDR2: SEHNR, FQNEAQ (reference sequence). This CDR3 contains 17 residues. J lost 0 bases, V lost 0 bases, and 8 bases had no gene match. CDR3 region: CASSLAEVAGLSYEQYF. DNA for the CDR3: TGTGCCAGCAGCTTAGCGGAGGTAGCGGGTCTCTCCTACGAGCAGTACTTC.

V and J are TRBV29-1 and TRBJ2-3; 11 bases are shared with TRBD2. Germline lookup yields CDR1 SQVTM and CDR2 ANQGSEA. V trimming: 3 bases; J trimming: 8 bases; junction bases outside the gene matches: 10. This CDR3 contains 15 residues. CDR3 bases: TGCAGCGTTGAGTCTACTAGCGGGGGCAGGGGTACGCAGTATTTT. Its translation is CSVESTSGGRGTQYF.

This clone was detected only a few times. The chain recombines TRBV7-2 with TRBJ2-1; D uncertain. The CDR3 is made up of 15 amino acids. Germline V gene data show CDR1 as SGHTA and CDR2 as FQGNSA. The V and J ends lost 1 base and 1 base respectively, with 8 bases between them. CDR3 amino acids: CASSLVSGSYNEQFF. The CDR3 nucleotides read TGTGCCAGCAGCTTAGTATCTGGTTCCTACAATGAGCAGTTCTTC.